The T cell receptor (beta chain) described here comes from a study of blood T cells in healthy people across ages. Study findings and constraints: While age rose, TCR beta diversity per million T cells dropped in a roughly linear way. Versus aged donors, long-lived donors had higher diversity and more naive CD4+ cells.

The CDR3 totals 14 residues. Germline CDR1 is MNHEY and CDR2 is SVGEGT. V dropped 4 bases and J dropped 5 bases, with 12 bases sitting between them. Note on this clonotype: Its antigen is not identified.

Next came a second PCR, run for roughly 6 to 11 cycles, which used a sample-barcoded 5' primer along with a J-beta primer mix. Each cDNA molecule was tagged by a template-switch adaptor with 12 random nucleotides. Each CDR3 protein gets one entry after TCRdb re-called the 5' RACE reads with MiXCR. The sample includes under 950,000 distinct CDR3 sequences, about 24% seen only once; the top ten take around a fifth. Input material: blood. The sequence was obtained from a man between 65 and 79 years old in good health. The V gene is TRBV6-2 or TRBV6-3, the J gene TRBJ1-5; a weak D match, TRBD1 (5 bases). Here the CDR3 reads CASSSVGDDQPQHF. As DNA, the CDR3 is TGTGCCAGCAGTTCGGTTGGGGACGATCAGCCCCAGCATTTT.